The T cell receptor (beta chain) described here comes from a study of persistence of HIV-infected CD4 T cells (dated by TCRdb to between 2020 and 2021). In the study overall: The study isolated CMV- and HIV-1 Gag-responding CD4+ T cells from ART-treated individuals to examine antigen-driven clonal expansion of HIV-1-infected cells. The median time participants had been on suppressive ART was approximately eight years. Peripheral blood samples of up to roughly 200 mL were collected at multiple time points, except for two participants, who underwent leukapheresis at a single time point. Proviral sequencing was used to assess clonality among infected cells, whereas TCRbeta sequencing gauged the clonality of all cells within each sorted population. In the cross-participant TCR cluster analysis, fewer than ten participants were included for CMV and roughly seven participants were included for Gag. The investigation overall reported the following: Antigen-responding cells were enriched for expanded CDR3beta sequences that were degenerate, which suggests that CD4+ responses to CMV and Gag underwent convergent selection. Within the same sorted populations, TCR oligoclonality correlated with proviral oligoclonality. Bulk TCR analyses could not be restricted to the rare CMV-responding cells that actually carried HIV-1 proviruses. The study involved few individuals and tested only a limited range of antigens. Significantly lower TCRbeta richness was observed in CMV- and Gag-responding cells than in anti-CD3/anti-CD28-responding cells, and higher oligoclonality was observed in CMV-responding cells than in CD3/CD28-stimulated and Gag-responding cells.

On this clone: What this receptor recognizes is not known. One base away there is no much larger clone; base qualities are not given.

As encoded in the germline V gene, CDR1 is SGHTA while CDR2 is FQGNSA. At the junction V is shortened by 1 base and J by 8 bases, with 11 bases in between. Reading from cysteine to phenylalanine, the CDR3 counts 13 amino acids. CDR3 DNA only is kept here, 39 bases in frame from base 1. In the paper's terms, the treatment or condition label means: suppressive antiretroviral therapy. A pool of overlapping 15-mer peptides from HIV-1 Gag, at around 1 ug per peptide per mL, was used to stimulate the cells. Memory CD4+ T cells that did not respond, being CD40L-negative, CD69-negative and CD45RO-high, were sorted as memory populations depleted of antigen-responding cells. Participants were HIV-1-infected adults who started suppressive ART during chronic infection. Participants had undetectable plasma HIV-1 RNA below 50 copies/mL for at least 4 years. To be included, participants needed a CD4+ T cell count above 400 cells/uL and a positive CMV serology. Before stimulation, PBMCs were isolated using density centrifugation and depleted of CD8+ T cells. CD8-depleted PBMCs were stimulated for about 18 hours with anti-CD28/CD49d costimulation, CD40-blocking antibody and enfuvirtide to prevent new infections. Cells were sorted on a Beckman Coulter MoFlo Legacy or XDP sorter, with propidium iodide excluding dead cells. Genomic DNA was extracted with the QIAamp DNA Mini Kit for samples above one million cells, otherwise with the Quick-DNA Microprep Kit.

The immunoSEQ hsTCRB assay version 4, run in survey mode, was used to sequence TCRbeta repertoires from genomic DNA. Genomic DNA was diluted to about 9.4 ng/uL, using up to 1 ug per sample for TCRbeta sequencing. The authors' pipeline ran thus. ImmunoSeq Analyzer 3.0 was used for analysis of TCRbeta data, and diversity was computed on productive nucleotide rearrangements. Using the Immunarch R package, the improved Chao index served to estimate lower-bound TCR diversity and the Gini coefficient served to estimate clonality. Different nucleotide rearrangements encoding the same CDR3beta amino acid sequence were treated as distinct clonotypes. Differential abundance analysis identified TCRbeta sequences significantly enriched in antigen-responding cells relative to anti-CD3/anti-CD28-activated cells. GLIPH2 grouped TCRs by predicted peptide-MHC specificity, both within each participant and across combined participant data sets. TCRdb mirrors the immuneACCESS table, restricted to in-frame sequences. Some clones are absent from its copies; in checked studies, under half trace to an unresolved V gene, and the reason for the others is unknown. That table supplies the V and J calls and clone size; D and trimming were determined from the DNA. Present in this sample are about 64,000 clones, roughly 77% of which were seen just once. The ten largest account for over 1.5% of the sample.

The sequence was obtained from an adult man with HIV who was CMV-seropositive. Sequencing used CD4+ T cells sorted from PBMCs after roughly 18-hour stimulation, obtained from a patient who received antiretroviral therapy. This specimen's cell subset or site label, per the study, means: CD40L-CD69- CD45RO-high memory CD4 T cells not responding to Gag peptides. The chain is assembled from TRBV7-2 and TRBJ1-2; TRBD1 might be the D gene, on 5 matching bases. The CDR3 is CASSLGGALGYTF. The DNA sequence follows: TGTGCCAGCAGCTTAGGAGGGGCTTTGGGCTACACCTTC.